Described below is a single T cell receptor (beta chain) sequence and its context. In the PCR, 60 Vbeta and 13 Jbeta primers were used. Clones were sequenced by immunoSEQ multiplex PCR, and TCRdb holds only the in-frame ones, with some missing. The sample yields under 200,000 clones, roughly 80% seen once. This specimen comes from a study of cytomegalovirus exposure and HLA in healthy donors. Germline CDR1 is MNHNY and CDR2 is SVGAGI (reference sequence). The CDR3 length is 14 residues. With V trimmed by 6 bases and J by 4 bases, 9 bases remained unmatched. The sequence derives from a young woman in good health and CMV-seronegative. The rearrangement uses TRBV6-6 and TRBJ2-7; TRBD1 matches at 7 bases. Sequencing was performed on PBMCs. The CDR3 region is CASRRSGTDYEQYF. The DNA of the CDR3 is TGTGCCAGCAGGAGATCCGGGACAGATTACGAGCAGTACTTC.